Below are 14 T cell receptor beta chains sequenced from a single sample in a study of T-cell memory formation after mild COVID-19. TCRdb recomputed calls from the 5' RACE reads with MiXCR, one row per CDR3 protein. The sample carries a few hundred thousand distinct CDR3 sequences, around 15% recorded once. The source material was PBMCs or a T cell subset sorted from them (not recorded which). The receptors derive from a man between 18 and 35 years old who had mild COVID-19 (a few samples of this study predate the infection). Cell type and time point are not known.

This clonotype has more than one count but fewer than ten. The chain employs TRBV18 and TRBJ1-4; 9 nucleotides line up with TRBD1. This CDR3 spans 15 amino acids. V shed 2 bases, J shed 8 bases, and the junction held 6 bases outside the gene matches. Germline V CDR1 and CDR2: KGHSH, LQKENI. CDR3 nucleotides: TGTGCCAGCTCACCAACCACAGGGGGCAACGAAAAACTGTTTTTT. It specifies CASSPTTGGNEKLFF.

This clonotype appeared a few times. The chain employs TRBV4-3 and TRBJ2-3; possible D gene TRBD2, 6 bases. This CDR3 region has 14 residues. Per the germline V gene, CDR1 is LGHNA and CDR2 is YSLEER. Trimming cost V 4 bases and J 4 bases, with 12 bases left between them. The CDR3 nucleotides are TGCGCCAGCAGCCCGGGAGTCGCCGCAGATACGCAGTATTTT. This gives the protein CASSPGVAADTQYF.

The V and J genes are TRBV29-1 and TRBJ1-1; no reliable D call. This CDR3 contains 11 residues. Trimming removed 4 bases from V and 0 bases from J, with 3 bases in between. Looked up from germline, CDR1 is SQVTM and CDR2 is ANQGSEA. DNA of the CDR3: TGCAGCGTTGGGATGAACACTGAAGCTTTCTTT. Translated: CSVGMNTEAFF. Variable domain in full (rest from reference TRBV29-1 and TRBJ1-1): SAVISQKPSRDICQRGTSLTIQCQVDSQVTMMFWYRQQPGQSLTLIATANQGSEATYESGFVIDKFPISRPNLTFSTLTVSNMSPEDSSIYLCSVGMNTEAFFGQGTRLTVV.

This clonotype was observed a handful of times. The gene calls are TRBV7-3 and TRBJ2-1; TRBD2 aligns across 10 bases. The germline V gene encodes CDR1 SGHTA and CDR2 FQGTGA. V trimming: 5 bases; J trimming: 4 bases; junction bases outside the gene matches: 2. This CDR3 contains 14 residues. The CDR3 loop is CASSPAGGYNEQFF. The CDR3 bases are TGTGCCAGCAGCCCAGCGGGGGGGTACAATGAGCAGTTCTTC.

This clonotype has more than one count but fewer than ten. This chain links TRBV12-3 or TRBV12-4 with TRBJ2-5, with 8 bases lining up with TRBD1. The V segment lost 7 bases and the J segment 3 bases; nucleotides outside the gene matches: 4. This CDR3 region has 13 residues. CDR3 in amino acids: CASKRQGKETQYF. CDR3 DNA: TGTGCCAGCAAGAGACAGGGGAAAGAGACCCAGTACTTC.

This clonotype occurred a few times. This chain connects TRBV6-5 to TRBJ1-2; 7 positions agree with TRBD1. Germline values: CDR1 MNHEY, CDR2 SVGAGI. V dropped 7 bases and J dropped 8; count of bases not matched to a gene: 10. The CDR3 loop spans 13 amino acids. CDR3 in DNA: TGTGCCAGCAAGTACGCCAGACAGGGCGGCTACACCTTC. This gives the protein CASKYARQGGYTF.

The chain recombines TRBV20-1 with TRBJ2-6; D may be TRBD1 or TRBD2 (5 bases each). Per the germline V gene, CDR1 is DFQATT and CDR2 is SNEGSKA (reference sequence). The CDR3 has 15 residues. The ends were cut back, 2 bases at V and 0 bases at J, with 8 bases in the middle. The CDR3 loop is CSARRGASGANVLTF. CDR3 DNA: TGCAGTGCTAGAAGGGGAGCCTCTGGGGCCAACGTCCTGACTTTC.

The chain recombines TRBV5-1 with TRBJ1-2, with D tentatively TRBD1 (5 bases). Germline V gene data show CDR1 as SGHRS and CDR2 as YFSETQ. V shed 0 bases and J shed 6 bases, with 12 bases lying between them. CDR3 length: 14 residues. CDR3 bases: TGCGCCAGCAGCTTGGAGGGGCCCTTGAATGGCTACACCTTC. Encoded protein: CASSLEGPLNGYTF. Combining the CDR3 with reference TRBV5-1 and TRBJ1-2 gives the whole variable domain KAGVTQTPRYLIKTRGQQVTLSCSPISGHRSVSWYQQTPGQGLQFLFEYFSETQRNKGNFPGRFSGRQFSNSRSEMNVSTLELGDSALYLCASSLEGPLNGYTFGSGTRLTVV.

At least ten counts were recorded for this clonotype. CDR3 region: CASSWGGGGSPTADTQYF. CDR3 DNA sequence: TGTGCCAGCAGTTGGGGAGGCGGGGGGTCACCTACGGCGGATACGCAGTATTTT. The chain uses TRBV6-5 and TRBJ2-3; TRBD2 aligns across 8 bases. V trimming: 4 bases; J trimming: 6 bases; junction bases outside the gene matches: 18. CDR3 length equals 18 residues. The germline V gene has CDR1 MNHEY and CDR2 SVGAGI.

In its sample, this clonotype was seen a few times. CDR3 amino acids: CASSLLVRGTYEQYF. Written as DNA, the CDR3 is TGTGCCAGCAGCTTGTTGGTAAGGGGGACCTACGAGCAGTACTTC. This chain joins TRBV5-6 and TRBJ2-7, with D perhaps matching TRBD1 (6 bases). This CDR3 contains 15 residues. From germline, CDR1 is SGHDT and CDR2 YYEEEE. Trimming took 1 base from V and 2 from J, leaving 13 bases between them. Full variable domain (outside the CDR3, taken from reference TRBV5-6 and TRBJ2-7): DAGVTQSPTHLIKTRGQQVTLRCSPKSGHDTVSWYQQALGQGPQFIFQYYEEEERQRGNFPDRFSGHQFPNYSSELNVNALLLGDSALYLCASSLLVRGTYEQYFGPGTRLTVT.

This clonotype occurred many times. The V gene is TRBV5-1, the J gene TRBJ2-7, with 8 bases matching TRBD1. The length of the CDR3 is 14 residues. Germline CDR1 is SGHRS and CDR2 is YFSETQ. The CDR3 DNA is TGCGCCAGCAGCTTGACCTCCGGGACAGGCACATTGTTCGTC. Protein sequence: CASSLTSGTGTLFV.

This clonotype was detected many times. J is TRBJ1-2 and V is TRBV4-2, with D uncertain. Germline V gene sequence: CDR1 LGHNA, CDR2 YNFKEQ. Trimming pared 1 base from V and 4 bases from J, leaving 1 base between. CDR3 length: 11 residues. The DNA of the CDR3 is TGTGCCAGCAGCCAAGGCTATGGCTACACCTTC. Translating it yields CASSQGYGYTF.

This clonotype has just a few counts. The CDR3 DNA sequence: TGTGCCAGCAGCGTCGCCGTGACCGCCCATTCACCCCTCCACTTT. Translating gives CASSVAVTAHSPLHF. This chain links TRBV7-2 with TRBJ1-6; no clear D. The CDR3 consists of 15 residues. Per the germline V gene, CDR1 is SGHTA and CDR2 is FQGNSA. With 5 bases removed from V and 8 bases from J, the gap between germline ends came to 16 bases.

A few counts support this clonotype. CDR3 DNA: TGTGCCAGCAGTTACTCCCCGTCCGGGAGCACAGATACGCAGTATTTT. This encodes CASSYSPSGSTDTQYF. The J gene is TRBJ2-3, the V gene TRBV6-2 or TRBV6-3, with unresolved D. Germline V gene data show CDR1 as MNHEY and CDR2 as SVGEGT. The ends were cut back, 0 bases at V and 0 bases at J, with 10 bases in the middle. CDR3 size: 16 residues.